A selection of T cell receptor beta chains follows, all from one sample in a study of shared clonotypes between healthy human individuals. Sequenced by immunoSEQ multiplex PCR; TCRdb stores in-frame clones only, minus some. The repertoire includes under 1 million clones, 80% to 95% of them detected once, and under 30% sits in the top ten. Sequencing was carried out using naive CD8+ T cells sorted from blood. The receptors shown here come from a man aged 25 to 45 in good health. The CDR3 runs from the conserved cysteine through the conserved F or W. A D gene is named only where the DNA matches it firmly. Where a row states a size, it is once, few, many or the class of an expanded clone; other rows omit it.

clone size: .
V gene: TRBV6-5
J gene: TRBJ1-2
D gene: TRBD1
CDR3 length: 14
CDR3 protein: CASSAGGTNYGYTF
CDR3 DNA: TGTGCCAGCAGTGCAGGGGGGACTAACTATGGCTACACCTTC

clone size: .
V gene: TRBV27
J gene: TRBJ1-5
D gene: .
CDR3 length: 12
CDR3 protein: CASSSGFQPQHF
CDR3 DNA: TGTGCCAGCAGTTCTGGTTTTCAGCCCCAGCATTTT

clone size: .
V gene: TRBV14
J gene: TRBJ2-7
D gene: TRBD1
CDR3 length: 15
CDR3 protein: CASSQGTGGIYEQYF
CDR3 DNA: TGTGCCAGCAGCCAAGGGACAGGGGGGATCTACGAGCAGTACTTC

clone size: .
V gene: TRBV19
J gene: TRBJ2-1
D gene: TRBD2
CDR3 length: 15
CDR3 protein: CASSITSGSGNEQFF
CDR3 DNA: TGTGCCAGTAGTATTACTAGCGGGAGCGGCAATGAGCAGTTCTTC

clone size: .
V gene: TRBV6-5
J gene: TRBJ1-2
D gene: .
CDR3 length: 13
CDR3 protein: CAISSQGGYGYTF
CDR3 DNA: TGTGCCATCAGTTCCCAGGGAGGATATGGCTACACCTTC

clone size: few
V gene: TRBV27
J gene: TRBJ2-7
D gene: .
CDR3 length: 13
CDR3 protein: CASYGGTPDEQYF
CDR3 DNA: TGTGCCAGCTACGGTGGGACACCCGACGAGCAGTACTTC

clone size: .
V gene: TRBV7-9
J gene: TRBJ1-3
D gene: .
CDR3 length: 12
CDR3 protein: CASRDSGNTIYF
CDR3 DNA: TGTGCCAGCAGGGACTCTGGAAACACCATATATTTT

clone size: .
V gene: TRBV15
J gene: TRBJ2-7
D gene: .
CDR3 length: 14
CDR3 protein: CATSRTRQTYEQYF
CDR3 DNA: TGTGCCACCAGCAGAACCCGGCAGACCTACGAGCAGTACTTC

clone size: .
V gene: TRBV28
J gene: TRBJ1-3
D gene: .
CDR3 length: 14
CDR3 protein: CASSRPTYPDTIYF
CDR3 DNA: TGTGCCAGCAGTCGACCAACATATCCAGACACCATATATTTT

clone size: once
V gene: TRBV29-1
J gene: TRBJ2-7
D gene: .
CDR3 length: 16
CDR3 protein: CSVAPYHFGSPYEQYF
CDR3 DNA: TGCAGCGTTGCCCCCTATCACTTCGGGAGCCCCTACGAGCAGTACTTC

clone size: .
V gene: TRBV7-9
J gene: TRBJ2-5
D gene: TRBD2
CDR3 length: 15
CDR3 protein: CASSLERLAWETQYF
CDR3 DNA: TGTGCCAGCAGCTTAGAACGACTAGCTTGGGAGACCCAGTACTTC

clone size: .
V gene: TRBV19
J gene: TRBJ2-3
D gene: .
CDR3 length: 13
CDR3 protein: CASSIRGMDTQYF
CDR3 DNA: TGTGCCAGTAGTATAAGGGGGATGGATACGCAGTATTTT

clone size: .
V gene: TRBV7-9
J gene: TRBJ2-7
D gene: .
CDR3 length: 11
CDR3 protein: CASSPLVEQYF
CDR3 DNA: TGTGCCAGCAGCCCCTTGGTCGAGCAGTACTTC

clone size: few
V gene: TRBV29-1
J gene: TRBJ1-3
D gene: .
CDR3 length: 13
CDR3 protein: CSVRVAPGNTIYF
CDR3 DNA: TGCAGCGTCCGGGTGGCCCCTGGAAACACCATATATTTT

clone size: .
V gene: TRBV6-5
J gene: TRBJ1-2
D gene: TRBD1
CDR3 length: 13
CDR3 protein: CASRHGQGDGYTF
CDR3 DNA: TGTGCCAGCAGACACGGACAGGGTGATGGCTACACCTTC

clone size: .
V gene: TRBV10-2
J gene: TRBJ2-7
D gene: .
CDR3 length: 13
CDR3 protein: CASTLGPSYEQYF
CDR3 DNA: TGCGCCAGCACCTTGGGCCCTTCCTACGAGCAGTACTTC

clone size: .
V gene: TRBV7-9
J gene: TRBJ2-7
D gene: .
CDR3 length: 14
CDR3 protein: CASSPTGPQYEQYF
CDR3 DNA: TGTGCCAGCAGCCCCACCGGGCCGCAGTACGAGCAGTACTTC

clone size: .
V gene: TRBV13
J gene: TRBJ2-3
D gene: .
CDR3 length: 15
CDR3 protein: CASSLPALNADTQYF
CDR3 DNA: TGTGCCAGCAGCTTACCCGCCCTTAACGCAGATACGCAGTATTTT

clone size: once
V gene: TRBV15
J gene: TRBJ2-7
D gene: TRBD1
CDR3 length: 14
CDR3 protein: CATSKGAGGGEQYF
CDR3 DNA: TGTGCCACCAGCAAAGGAGCAGGGGGCGGTGAGCAGTACTTC

clone size: .
V gene: TRBV10-3
J gene: TRBJ2-7
D gene: .
CDR3 length: 14
CDR3 protein: CAIMGGTGVEEQYF
CDR3 DNA: TGTGCCATTATGGGAGGGACAGGCGTTGAAGAGCAGTACTTC

clone size: .
V gene: TRBV28
J gene: TRBJ1-5
D gene: .
CDR3 length: 12
CDR3 protein: CASSYSNQPQHF
CDR3 DNA: TGTGCCAGCAGTTATAGCAATCAGCCCCAGCATTTT

clone size: .
V gene: TRBV7-9
J gene: TRBJ2-7
D gene: .
CDR3 length: 13
CDR3 protein: CASTTPGGDEQYF
CDR3 DNA: TGTGCCAGCACGACACCAGGGGGGGACGAGCAGTACTTC

clone size: .
V gene: TRBV7-9
J gene: TRBJ1-5
D gene: .
CDR3 length: 14
CDR3 protein: CASSLAGWDQPQHF
CDR3 DNA: TGTGCCAGCAGCTTAGCAGGGTGGGATCAGCCCCAGCATTTT

clone size: once
V gene: TRBV27
J gene: TRBJ2-1
D gene: .
CDR3 length: 13
CDR3 protein: CASSLRQVHEQFF
CDR3 DNA: TGTGCCAGCAGCCTCCGGCAAGTCCATGAGCAGTTCTTC

clone size: once
V gene: TRBV5-4
J gene: TRBJ2-7
D gene: .
CDR3 length: 14
CDR3 protein: CASSLAGVSYEQYF
CDR3 DNA: TGTGCCAGCAGCTTAGCGGGCGTGTCCTACGAGCAGTACTTC

clone size: .
V gene: TRBV7-9
J gene: TRBJ2-1
D gene: TRBD2
CDR3 length: 13
CDR3 protein: CANSLADYNEQFF
CDR3 DNA: TGTGCCAACTCCCTAGCGGACTACAATGAGCAGTTCTTC

clone size: .
V gene: TRBV10-3
J gene: TRBJ2-1
D gene: .
CDR3 length: 16
CDR3 protein: CAISESASTGTNEQFF
CDR3 DNA: TGTGCCATCAGTGAGTCGGCCTCTACGGGAACCAATGAGCAGTTCTTC

clone size: .
V gene: TRBV14
J gene: TRBJ2-1
D gene: TRBD2
CDR3 length: 16
CDR3 protein: CASSQVDSGTYNEQFF
CDR3 DNA: TGTGCCAGCAGCCAAGTTGATAGCGGGACCTACAATGAGCAGTTCTTC

clone size: once
V gene: TRBV7-9
J gene: TRBJ2-7
D gene: TRBD1
CDR3 length: 17
CDR3 protein: CASSLARTGQGMWEQYF
CDR3 DNA: TGTGCCAGCAGCTTAGCGCGAACGGGACAGGGAATGTGGGAGCAGTACTTC

clone size: .
V gene: TRBV6-4
J gene: TRBJ2-5
D gene: TRBD1
CDR3 length: 18
CDR3 protein: CASSDRESEGAHQETQYF
CDR3 DNA: TGTGCCAGCAGTGACAGGGAAAGTGAGGGGGCCCACCAAGAGACCCAGTACTTC

clone size: .
V gene: TRBV9
J gene: TRBJ2-7
D gene: TRBD1
CDR3 length: 15
CDR3 protein: CASSGKDGQGSEQYF
CDR3 DNA: TGTGCCAGCAGCGGGAAGGACGGACAGGGGAGCGAGCAGTACTTC

clone size: .
V gene: TRBV9
J gene: TRBJ2-1
D gene: .
CDR3 length: 16
CDR3 protein: CASSPQGGESYNEQFF
CDR3 DNA: TGTGCCAGCAGCCCCCAGGGGGGGGAGTCCTACAATGAGCAGTTCTTC

clone size: .
V gene: TRBV7-8
J gene: TRBJ2-2
D gene: .
CDR3 length: 17
CDR3 protein: CASSLPAFGVDTGELFF
CDR3 DNA: TGTGCCAGCAGCTTACCCGCTTTTGGAGTGGACACCGGGGAGCTGTTTTTT

clone size: .
V gene: TRBV7-8
J gene: TRBJ2-7
D gene: TRBD1
CDR3 length: 16
CDR3 protein: CASSLNPGQDFYEQYF
CDR3 DNA: TGTGCCAGCAGCTTAAATCCGGGACAGGATTTTTACGAGCAGTACTTC

clone size: once
V gene: TRBV2
J gene: TRBJ2-7
D gene: TRBD2
CDR3 length: 14
CDR3 protein: CASLLAGGTYEQYF
CDR3 DNA: TGTGCCAGCCTACTGGCGGGAGGAACCTACGAGCAGTACTTC

clone size: .
V gene: TRBV19
J gene: TRBJ2-1
D gene: TRBD2
CDR3 length: 15
CDR3 protein: CASSTGGSGYNEQFF
CDR3 DNA: TGTGCCAGTAGTACCGGGGGGTCGGGCTACAATGAGCAGTTCTTC

clone size: .
V gene: TRBV30
J gene: TRBJ2-1
D gene: TRBD2
CDR3 length: 13
CDR3 protein: CAWSRTSYNEQFF
CDR3 DNA: TGTGCCTGGAGTCGGACTAGTTACAATGAGCAGTTCTTC

clone size: .
V gene: TRBV5-1
J gene: TRBJ2-1
D gene: .
CDR3 length: 14
CDR3 protein: CASRPGTDLNEQFF
CDR3 DNA: TGCGCCAGCAGACCTGGGACGGACCTAAATGAGCAGTTCTTC

clone size: .
V gene: TRBV28
J gene: TRBJ1-5
D gene: .
CDR3 length: 16
CDR3 protein: CASSLYGGIPNQPQHF
CDR3 DNA: TGTGCCAGCAGTTTATACGGTGGGATTCCCAATCAGCCCCAGCATTTT

clone size: .
V gene: TRBV7-9
J gene: TRBJ2-6
D gene: .
CDR3 length: 15
CDR3 protein: CASSLETSGANVLTF
CDR3 DNA: TGTGCCAGCAGCTTGGAGACCTCTGGGGCCAACGTCCTGACTTTC

clone size: .
V gene: TRBV14
J gene: TRBJ2-3
D gene: .
CDR3 length: 13
CDR3 protein: CASSQDFSDTQYF
CDR3 DNA: TGTGCCAGCAGCCAAGATTTCTCTGATACGCAGTATTTT

clone size: .
V gene: TRBV7-6
J gene: TRBJ2-1
D gene: TRBD2
CDR3 length: 16
CDR3 protein: CASSLRSGRKYNEQFF
CDR3 DNA: TGTGCCAGCAGCTTACGTTCCGGGAGGAAATACAATGAGCAGTTCTTC

clone size: .
V gene: TRBV10-1
J gene: TRBJ2-5
D gene: .
CDR3 length: 13
CDR3 protein: CASSETGQETQYF
CDR3 DNA: TGCGCCAGCAGTGAGACAGGGCAAGAGACCCAGTACTTC

clone size: .
V gene: TRBV9
J gene: TRBJ2-1
D gene: TRBD2
CDR3 length: 16
CDR3 protein: CASSHPAASGSYEQFF
CDR3 DNA: TGTGCCAGCAGCCACCCCGCGGCTAGCGGGAGCTATGAGCAGTTCTTC

clone size: .
V gene: TRBV7-9
J gene: TRBJ2-7
D gene: .
CDR3 length: 15
CDR3 protein: CASSSYREYAYEQYF
CDR3 DNA: TGTGCCAGCAGTTCTTACAGGGAGTATGCGTACGAGCAGTACTTC

clone size: .
V gene: TRBV27
J gene: TRBJ2-7
D gene: TRBD2
CDR3 length: 16
CDR3 protein: CASSLGTSGGSYEQYF
CDR3 DNA: TGTGCCAGCAGTTTAGGAACTAGCGGGGGCTCCTACGAGCAGTACTTC

clone size: few
V gene: TRBV27
J gene: TRBJ2-3
D gene: TRBD2
CDR3 length: 16
CDR3 protein: CASSSSVSGRSDTQYF
CDR3 DNA: TGTGCCAGCAGTTCCTCTGTTAGCGGGAGATCAGATACGCAGTATTTT

clone size: few
V gene: TRBV7-9
J gene: TRBJ1-1
D gene: .
CDR3 length: 13
CDR3 protein: CASSVPPGRDHYF
CDR3 DNA: TGTGCCAGCAGCGTCCCGCCCGGACGGGATCACTATTTT